The entry below describes one TCR beta chain. Its specificity is unknown. This record comes from a study of T cell responses to AZD1222 COVID-19 vaccine. Study information: Analyses pooled second doses at about 4 or about 12 weeks.

Overall study results and limits: Vaccination with two AZD1222 doses was followed by a rise in Spike-specific TCR breadth and depth.

Produced via immunoSEQ multiplex PCR; TCRdb's table is partial and in-frame only. Of approximately 130,000 clones detected, 90% to 95% appear once; the ten largest clones hold about 3%. The sample in question was peripheral blood, obtained on day 0 of AZD1222 vaccination. The clonotype comes from an adult in good health.

CDR3 DNA: TGTGCCAGCAGCTTGGGGACAGGGATTCAGCCCCAGCATTTT. Translation gives CASSLGTGIQPQHF. The rearrangement joins TRBV9 to TRBJ1-5; 9 bases match TRBD1. The V and J ends lost 4 bases and 6 bases, in that order; junction bases with no gene match: 5. Germline V gives CDR1 SGDLS, CDR2 YYNGEE. The CDR3 totals 14 residues.